This TCR beta chain was sequenced during a study of neoadjuvant anti-PD-1 for oral cavity cancer. The protocol was immunoSEQ multiplex PCR, while the TCRdb copy is restricted to in-frame clones and leaves out a portion. The repertoire holds about 72,000 clones, with 65% to 85% as singletons. The CDR3 runs 15 residues. Per germline, CDR1 MNHEY and CDR2 SVGAGI. With 0 bases removed from V and 3 bases from J, the gap between germline ends came to 12 bases. The chain is built from TRBV6-5 and TRBJ2-7; D is possibly TRBD1 or TRBD2 (6 bases each). This TCR was sampled from a person aged 40-85 years with oral cavity squamous cell carcinoma. The sequenced sample was PBMCs, obtained before nivolumab (anti-PD-1) treatment. CDR3 nucleotide sequence: TGTGCCAGCAGTTACTCCCTGAGGGGGGTCTACGAGCAGTACTTC. Its protein product is CASSYSLRGVYEQYF.